These 21 T cell receptor beta chains were sequenced from one sample in a study of T-cell reconstitution after alpha-beta-depleted transplantation in children. Preparation of the TCRbeta library involved a method that used unique molecular identifiers. TCRdb re-called the PCR reads through MiXCR, storing one row per CDR3 protein. In the table there are about 510,000 distinct CDR3 sequences, over 9.5% of which are singletons. Sequenced material: PBMCs, mostly from graft donor cells, taken 180 days after TCRalphabeta/CD19-depleted stem cell transplant. Receptors originate from a female patient aged 2-15 years who had a stem cell transplant for aplastic anemia, so the T cells may come from the graft donor.

This chain uses TRBV5-1 with TRBJ2-7, with 10 bases identical to TRBD1. This CDR3 region has 17 residues. The trim removed 0 bases at V and 0 bases at J, leaving 6 bases unmatched. Per germline, CDR1 SGHRS and CDR2 YFSETQ. The CDR3 is CASSLGTGGPSSYEQYF. CDR3 coding DNA: TGCGCCAGCAGCTTGGGGACAGGGGGACCCTCCTCCTACGAGCAGTACTTC.

This clonotype has a handful of counts. The V call is TRBV12-3 or TRBV12-4, the J call TRBJ1-1, with D unclear. With 3 bases removed from V and 4 bases from J, the gap between germline ends came to 12 bases. The CDR3 has 14 residues. The CDR3 sequence: CASSFWAKSTEAFF. DNA of the CDR3: TGTGCCAGCAGTTTCTGGGCGAAGAGCACTGAAGCTTTCTTT.

This clonotype is deemed medium-sized. The chain uses TRBV20-1 and TRBJ2-1; 9 positions agree with TRBD2. There are 12 residues in the CDR3. From germline, CDR1 is DFQATT and CDR2 SNEGSKA (reference sequence). With V trimmed by 3 bases and J by 9 bases, 3 bases remained unmatched. The CDR3 here is CSASIAGAEQFF. Written as DNA, the CDR3 is TGCAGTGCTAGTATAGCGGGAGCTGAGCAGTTCTTC.

This clonotype was observed a few times. The genes are TRBV4-1 and TRBJ2-2; D perhaps matches TRBD2 (6 bases). Germline CDR1 is MGHRA and CDR2 is YSYEKL. V gave up 5 bases and J gave up 1 base, with 20 bases separating them. The CDR3 runs to 18 residues. Here the CDR3 DNA reads TGCGCCAGCAGCTACCCTCCATGGGGGACTCTGAACACCGGGGAGCTGTTTTTT. Its translation is CASSYPPWGTLNTGELFF.

This clonotype has a handful of counts. V gene TRBV27 combines with J gene TRBJ2-1; possibly TRBD1 for D (9 bases). CDR1 is MNHEY, CDR2 SMNVEV, per germline (reference sequence). V was clipped by 5 bases and J by 0 bases, with 26 bases between them. The CDR3 is 20 residues long. CDR3 DNA: TGTGCCAGCAGTCGGCCCCCGGGACAGGGACTAGGTAGCTCCTACAATGAGCAGTTCTTC. Translating gives CASSRPPGQGLGSSYNEQFF.

This clonotype appeared a few times. The chain carries TRBV12-5 and TRBJ2-5, with D perhaps matching TRBD1 (6 bases). There are 15 residues in the CDR3. V shed 3 bases and J shed 4 bases, with 15 bases lying between them. CDR1 and CDR2 (germline): LGHNT, FRNRAP. This CDR3 reads CASGFVADSRETQYF. DNA for the CDR3: TGTGCTAGTGGTTTCGTCGCGGACAGTAGAGAGACCCAGTACTTC.

This clonotype has more than one count but fewer than ten. The chain is built from TRBV12-3 or TRBV12-4 and TRBJ1-2, with unresolved D. Between the trimmed V and J ends, which lost 6 bases and 4 bases, there was a span of 9 bases. This CDR3 is 12 amino acids long. CDR3 DNA: TGTGCCAGCAGCCCGGGCCCCTATGGCTACACCTTC. As protein: CASSPGPYGYTF.

This clonotype was found many times. This chain connects TRBV6-2 or TRBV6-3 to TRBJ2-7; the match to TRBD2 covers 7 bases. The CDR3 length is 13 residues. V gave up 6 bases and J gave up 4 bases; unmatched junction bases: 6. Germline V lookup: CDR1 MNHEY, CDR2 SVGEGT. This CDR3 reads CASSPSSGYEQYV. The CDR3 DNA reads TGTGCCAGCAGCCCATCTAGCGGTTACGAGCAGTACGTC.

V usage is TRBV12-3 or TRBV12-4 and J usage is TRBJ2-5; tentative D call: TRBD1 (5 bases). V was pared by 3 bases and J by 7 bases, with 9 bases between. CDR3 size: 12 residues. CDR3 sequence: CASSLGPWTQYF. CDR3 bases: TGTGCCAGCAGTTTGGGGCCCTGGACCCAGTACTTC.

This clonotype has more than one count but fewer than ten. The chain uses TRBV5-1 and TRBJ2-7; the D is unclear. The germline V gene encodes CDR1 SGHRS and CDR2 YFSETQ. The V gene lost 1 base and the J gene lost 0 bases, with 11 bases spanning the gap. The CDR3 runs to 15 residues. The CDR3, as DNA: TGCGCCAGCAGCTTGCGCGGACCCAGCTCCTACGAGCAGTACTTC. As protein: CASSLRGPSSYEQYF.

This clonotype was seen a few times. This chain links TRBV6-2 or TRBV6-3 with TRBJ2-7; a weak D match, TRBD2 (6 bases). CDR1 is MNHEY and CDR2 is SVGEGT in the germline V gene. Between the trimmed V and J ends, which lost 2 bases and 0 bases, there was a span of 14 bases. CDR3 size: 16 residues. The CDR3: CASSYGGNPSSYEQYF. The CDR3 DNA reads as TGTGCCAGCAGTTACGGCGGGAACCCTAGCTCCTACGAGCAGTACTTC.

In its sample, this clonotype was seen many times. The J gene is TRBJ2-1, the V gene TRBV20-1; D is unclear. V dropped 8 bases and J dropped 5 bases, with 10 bases sitting between them. CDR1 and CDR2 (germline): DFQATT, SNEGSKA (reference sequence). The CDR3 runs to 11 residues. In DNA, the CDR3 is TGCAGTTCTTCTTTTAACAATGAGCAGTTCTTC. Amino acid sequence: CSSSFNNEQFF.

The chain joins TRBV3-1 to TRBJ2-5; TRBD2 aligns across 10 bases. J lost 0 bases, V lost 4 bases, and 8 bases had no gene match. Germline CDR1 and CDR2: LGHDT and YNNKEL (reference sequence). The CDR3 extends over 17 amino acids. CDR3 sequence: CASSPSGLAVYQETQYF. The CDR3 region has the DNA TGTGCCAGCAGCCCATCCGGACTAGCGGTGTACCAAGAGACCCAGTACTTC.

The rearrangement uses TRBV20-1 and TRBJ1-1; D not resolved. The CDR3 length is 13 residues. In germline, CDR1 is DFQATT, CDR2 SNEGSKA (reference sequence). Trimming left V 1 base short and J 1 base short, with 7 bases between. In DNA, the CDR3 is TGCAGTGCTAGAGGCAGGCCGAACACTGAAGCTTTCTTT. This gives the protein CSARGRPNTEAFF.

This clonotype was detected only a few times. The chain has TRBV18 and TRBJ2-7; no definite D call. Trimming took off 1 base at V and 5 bases at J, with 12 bases between the two ends. Germline V gene data show CDR1 as KGHSH and CDR2 as LQKENI. The CDR3 is 14 residues long. CDR3 bases: TGTGCCAGCTCACCACTGGACCGCCGCCACGAGCAGTACTTC. This sequence encodes CASSPLDRRHEQYF.

For the CDR3, the DNA is TGTGCCAGCAGCTTACGCCCAGCAGATACGCAGTATTTT. Encoded protein: CASSLRPADTQYF. The gene calls are TRBV7-8 and TRBJ2-3; D unresolved. This CDR3 is built from 13 residues. Germline V gene data show CDR1 as SGHVS and CDR2 as FQNEAQ. Trimming stripped 2 bases from V and 4 bases from J, with 7 bases between.

CDR3 region: CSVARFGALGETQYF. The CDR3, as DNA: TGCAGCGTTGCCCGTTTTGGGGCCCTTGGCGAGACCCAGTACTTC. This chain links TRBV29-1 with TRBJ2-5; TRBD1 is a possible D gene (5 bases). CDR1 and CDR2 from the germline V gene are SQVTM and ANQGSEA. Trimming pared 4 bases from V and 5 bases from J, leaving 20 bases between. The CDR3 contains 15 residues.

This clonotype was recorded a few times. V is TRBV20-1 and J is TRBJ2-3; 9 nucleotides line up with TRBD2. The junction had 7 bases not matched to a gene; V was cut back by 5 bases and J by 7 bases. Germline V lookup: CDR1 DFQATT, CDR2 SNEGSKA (reference sequence). This CDR3 region has 13 residues. CDR3 in DNA: TGCAGTGCTCCTCGGACTAGCGACTATACGCAGTATTTT. Translated: CSAPRTSDYTQYF.

In its sample, this clonotype was seen many times. This chain links TRBV7-3 with TRBJ2-7; the D is unclear. Trimming shortened V by 3 bases and J by 0 bases, and 9 bases separated the two germline ends. This CDR3 is built from 14 residues. Germline loops: CDR1 SGHTA, CDR2 FQGTGA. The CDR3, as DNA: TGTGCCAGCAGCTTCGGCGGAAGCTCCTACGAGCAGTACTTC. The encoded protein is CASSFGGSSYEQYF.

This clonotype showed up many times. The rearrangement uses TRBV4-3 and TRBJ2-1; 15 nucleotides line up with TRBD2. This CDR3 contains 16 residues. After removal of 0 bases from V and 10 bases from J, the junction contained 4 bases not matched to a gene. Germline loops: CDR1 LGHNA, CDR2 YSLEER. CDR3 sequence reads: CASSQDGTSGRREQFF. The CDR3 DNA is TGCGCCAGCAGCCAAGATGGGACTAGCGGGAGGAGGGAGCAGTTCTTC.

V usage is TRBV5-1 and J usage is TRBJ2-1, with TRBD1 matching 9 bases. This CDR3 has 16 amino acids. With V trimmed by 0 bases and J by 8 bases, 9 bases remained unmatched. The V gene's germline CDR1 is SGHRS and CDR2 YFSETQ. CDR3 loop: CASSLVGDREWDEQFF. CDR3 nucleotides: TGCGCCAGCAGCTTGGTTGGGGACAGGGAGTGGGATGAGCAGTTCTTC.